What follows are 18 T cell receptor beta chains derived from one specimen sequenced in a study of blood T cells in healthy people across ages. Then a second PCR, running roughly 7 to 11 cycles, was carried out with a sample-barcoded 5' primer and a J-beta primer mix. TCRdb re-derived calls from the 5' RACE reads in MiXCR, one entry per CDR3 protein. The sample has around 710,000 distinct CDR3 sequences, roughly 41% seen once. What was sequenced was blood. These receptors were obtained from a woman in her fifties or sixties in good health.

This clonotype turned up a few times. The chain combines TRBV20-1 with TRBJ2-7, with a possible D match to TRBD2 (5 bases). The germline V gene encodes CDR1 DFQATT and CDR2 SNEGSKA (reference sequence). The CDR3 covers 17 residues. V lost 3 bases to trimming and J lost 6 bases, with 27 bases between them. The CDR3 nucleotides are TGCAGTGCTAGTCGGAATAGCGCCTTGTTACGGTACGGCGAGCAGTACTTC. This gives the protein CSASRNSALLRYGEQYF.

The chain combines TRBV7-8 with TRBJ1-5, with D tentatively TRBD1 (5 bases). CDR1 and CDR2 from the germline V gene are SGHVS and FQNEAQ. The CDR3 is made up of 13 amino acids. The ends were cut back, 1 base at V and 10 bases at J, with 11 bases in the middle. The CDR3 here is CASSLGYRSPQHF. The CDR3 DNA follows: TGTGCCAGCAGCTTAGGGTACAGGTCTCCCCAGCATTTT.

This clonotype was detected a few times. This chain connects TRBV28 to TRBJ2-7; D is perhaps TRBD1 (6 bases). The end of the DNA aligns better with TRBJ2-5, so the J call may be wrong. Germline V gene lookup returns CDR1 MDHEN and CDR2 SYDVKM. The CDR3 covers 15 residues. CDR3 residues: CASSSQGGAGVTQYF. In DNA form, the CDR3 reads TGTGCCAGCAGTTCTCAAGGGGGTGCGGGTGTGACCCAGTACTTC.

Written as DNA, the CDR3 is TGCAGCGTAGGGACCGCCACAGGGGGCGGCTATGGCTACACCTTC. This codes for CSVGTATGGGYGYTF. The chain joins TRBV29-1 to TRBJ1-2; 9 positions match TRBD1. Germline CDR1 and CDR2: SQVTM and ANQGSEA. Trimming took 6 bases from V and 4 from J; bases not matched to a gene: 12. This CDR3 is 15 amino acids long.

This clonotype was observed once. This chain joins TRBV20-1 and TRBJ1-6; the D is unclear. V gave up 2 bases and J gave up 6 bases, with 8 bases separating them. Looked up from germline, CDR1 is DFQATT and CDR2 is SNEGSKA (reference sequence). The CDR3 is 13 amino acids. The CDR3 sequence is CSARSSANSPLHF. CDR3 DNA sequence: TGCAGTGCTAGATCCAGCGCTAATTCACCCCTCCACTTT.

CDR3 protein: CASTTQAGGRNEQYF. DNA of the CDR3: TGTGCCAGCACTACTCAAGCGGGGGGCCGAAATGAGCAGTACTTC. This sequence joins TRBV12-3 or TRBV12-4 and TRBJ2-5, with 9 positions matching TRBD2. The CDR3 is 15 amino acids. The J segment lost 11 bases and the V segment lost 7 bases, leaving 17 bases of the junction unmatched.

Only a few counts were recorded for this clonotype. The J gene is TRBJ1-2, the V gene TRBV6-1, with a weak D call TRBD1 (6 bases). Germline-derived CDR1 and CDR2 are MNHNS and SASEGT. The CDR3 loop spans 20 amino acids. Trimming took 5 bases from V and 0 from J, leaving 28 bases between them. The DNA of the CDR3 is TGTGCCAGCAGTCAAAACCATGTTCAGACGAGGACAGATGCTAACTATGGCTACACCTTC. Its translation: CASSQNHVQTRTDANYGYTF.

A remark on this clonotype: It is likely a read error: a sequence one base away is far more abundant. The rearrangement links TRBV7-3 to TRBJ2-1, with TRBD2 identical over 10 bases. In germline, CDR1 is SGHTA, CDR2 FQGTGA. The CDR3 runs 14 residues. Written as DNA, the CDR3 is TGTGCCGGCAGCTTAGCGGGGGGCTACAATGAGCAGTTCTTC. Translation gives CAGSLAGGYNEQFF.

This clonotype showed up many times. The chain has TRBV7-2 and TRBJ1-2; D gene ambiguous. V lost 5 bases and J lost 4, with 14 bases in between. This CDR3 comprises 14 residues. Per the germline V gene, CDR1 is SGHTA and CDR2 is FQGNSA. The CDR3 region is CASSTSTLVYGYTF. DNA of the CDR3: TGTGCCAGCAGCACTTCTACTCTGGTCTATGGCTACACCTTC. Full variable domain (rest looked up from reference TRBV7-2 and TRBJ1-2): GAGVSQSPSNKVTEKGKDVELRCDPISGHTALYWYRQSLGQGLEFLIYFQGNSAPDKSGLPSDRFSAERTGGSVSTLTIQRTQQEDSAVYLCASSTSTLVYGYTFGSGTRLTVV.

This clonotype was detected a few times. The chain carries TRBV7-3 and TRBJ2-1; the match to TRBD2 covers 7 bases. V shed 3 bases, J shed 5 bases, and the junction held 4 bases outside the gene matches. The CDR3 contains 14 residues. Looked up from germline, CDR1 is SGHTA and CDR2 is FQGTGA. CDR3 sequence reads: CASSFVGGDNEQFF. CDR3 bases: TGTGCCAGCAGCTTTGTGGGGGGGGACAATGAGCAGTTCTTC.

V is TRBV12-3 or TRBV12-4 and J is TRBJ1-2; D is uncertain. The ends were cut back, 3 bases at V and 11 bases at J, with 10 bases in the middle. The CDR3 consists of 11 residues. The chain's CDR3 is CASSLWAEYTF. The CDR3 DNA sequence: TGTGCCAGCAGTTTGTGGGCGGAGTACACCTTC.

The rearrangement links TRBV28 to TRBJ1-1; D gene ambiguous. V shed 6 bases and J shed 12 bases, with 14 bases lying between them. Germline V gives CDR1 MDHEN, CDR2 SYDVKM. This CDR3 region has 11 residues. The CDR3 DNA reads as TGTGCCAGCAGCGTGGACCGTACGTCTTTCTTT. Translating gives CASSVDRTSFF.

The chain combines TRBV12-3 or TRBV12-4 with TRBJ2-7, with TRBD2 matching over 11 bases. The CDR3 has 16 residues. Unmatched junction bases numbered 12, after V lost 5 bases and J lost 6 bases. This CDR3 is CASSPRVSGGASEQYF. CDR3 DNA: TGTGCCAGCAGTCCCCGCGTTAGCGGGGGGGCCTCCGAGCAGTACTTC.

This clonotype was found a few times. The chain has TRBV20-1 and TRBJ2-2; 7 nucleotides agree with TRBD1. This CDR3 region has 14 residues. Germline V gene lookup returns CDR1 DFQATT and CDR2 SNEGSKA (reference sequence). Trimming at V came to 4 bases and at J to 1 base, leaving 3 bases not matched to a gene. The CDR3 sequence is CSATQGLNTGELFF. DNA for the CDR3: TGCAGTGCTACACAGGGGTTGAACACCGGGGAGCTGTTTTTT.

This clonotype was detected a few times. V and J are TRBV2 and TRBJ2-7; D might be TRBD2 (5 bases). The CDR3 spans 14 residues. The germline V and J ends were trimmed by 4 bases and 5 bases, with 15 bases remaining between them. CDR1 SNHLY and CDR2 FYNNEI come from the germline V gene. The CDR3: CASSVLGRENEQYF. Here the CDR3 DNA reads TGTGCCAGCAGTGTTCTCGGAAGGGAGAACGAGCAGTACTTC.

V gene TRBV20-1 combines with J gene TRBJ1-1, with D uncertain. Germline values: CDR1 DFQATT, CDR2 SNEGSKA (reference sequence). V was cut by 2 bases and J by 0 bases, with 10 bases left in between. This CDR3 comprises 14 residues. CDR3 in DNA: TGCAGTGCTAGACCCCTGCTAATGAACACTGAAGCTTTCTTT. This gives the protein CSARPLLMNTEAFF.

The J gene is TRBJ2-1, the V gene TRBV7-9; no firm D call. Trimming shortened V by 2 bases and J by 9 bases, and 11 bases separated the two germline ends. CDR1 and CDR2 from the germline V gene are SEHNR and FQNEAQ (reference sequence). CDR3 length: 13 amino acids. The CDR3 loop reads CASSLHGESEQFF. The CDR3 nucleotides read TGTGCCAGCAGCTTACATGGAGAAAGTGAGCAGTTCTTC.

The J gene is TRBJ2-1, the V gene TRBV7-3, with 9 bases identical to TRBD2. CDR3 length: 13 residues. Germline V gene lookup returns CDR1 SGHTA and CDR2 FQGTGA. The V and J ends lost 5 bases and 10 bases, in that order; junction bases with no gene match: 6. The CDR3 sequence is CASSAAGGVEQFF. The CDR3 DNA sequence: TGTGCCAGCAGCGCCGCGGGGGGGGTAGAGCAGTTCTTC.